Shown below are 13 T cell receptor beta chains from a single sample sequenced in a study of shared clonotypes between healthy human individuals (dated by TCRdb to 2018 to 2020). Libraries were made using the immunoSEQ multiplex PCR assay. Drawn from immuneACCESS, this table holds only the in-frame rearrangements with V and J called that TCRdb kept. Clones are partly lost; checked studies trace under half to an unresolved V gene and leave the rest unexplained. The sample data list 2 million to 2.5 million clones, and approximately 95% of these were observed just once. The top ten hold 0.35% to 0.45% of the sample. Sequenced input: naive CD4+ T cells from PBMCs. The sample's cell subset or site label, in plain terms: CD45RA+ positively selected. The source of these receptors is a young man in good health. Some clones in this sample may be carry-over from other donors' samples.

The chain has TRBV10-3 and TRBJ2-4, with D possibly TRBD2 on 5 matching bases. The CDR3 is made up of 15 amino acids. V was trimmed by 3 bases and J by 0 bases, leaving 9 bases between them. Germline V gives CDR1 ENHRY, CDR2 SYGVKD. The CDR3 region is CAISDRGRAKNIQYF. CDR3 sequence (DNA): TGTGCCATCAGTGATCGGGGTAGAGCCAAAAACATTCAGTACTTC.

CDR3 residues: CSARAGGLDEQYF. DNA for the CDR3: TGCAGCGCCCGAGCGGGAGGGCTTGACGAGCAGTACTTC. This sequence joins TRBV29-1 and TRBJ2-7; 10 bases match TRBD2. CDR1 is SQVTM and CDR2 is ANQGSEA in the germline V gene. The CDR3 has 13 residues. V dropped 7 bases and J dropped 5; count of bases not matched to a gene: 8.

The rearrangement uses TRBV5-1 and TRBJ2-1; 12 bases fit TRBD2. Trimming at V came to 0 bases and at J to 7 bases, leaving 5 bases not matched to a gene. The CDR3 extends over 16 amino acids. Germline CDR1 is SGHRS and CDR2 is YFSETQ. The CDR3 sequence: CASSLVSSGRENEQFF. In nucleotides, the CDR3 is TGCGCCAGCAGCTTGGTGTCTAGCGGGAGGGAGAATGAGCAGTTCTTC. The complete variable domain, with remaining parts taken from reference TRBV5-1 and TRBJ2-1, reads KAGVTQTPRYLIKTRGQQVTLSCSPISGHRSVSWYQQTPGQGLQFLFEYFSETQRNKGNFPGRFSGRQFSNSRSEMNVSTLELGDSALYLCASSLVSSGRENEQFFGPGTRLTVL.

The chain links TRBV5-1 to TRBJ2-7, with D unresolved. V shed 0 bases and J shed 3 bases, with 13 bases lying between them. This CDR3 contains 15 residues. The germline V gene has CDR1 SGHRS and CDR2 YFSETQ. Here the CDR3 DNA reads TGCGCCAGCAGCTTGGGGCAGGCGACGTTCTACGAGCAGTACTTC. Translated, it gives CASSLGQATFYEQYF.

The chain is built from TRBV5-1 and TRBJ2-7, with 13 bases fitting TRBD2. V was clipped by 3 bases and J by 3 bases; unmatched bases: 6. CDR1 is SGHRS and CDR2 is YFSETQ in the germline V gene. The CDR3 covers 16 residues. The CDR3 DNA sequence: TGCGCCAGCAGCTCGGGGACTAGCGGGAAAATCTACGAGCAGTACTTC. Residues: CASSSGTSGKIYEQYF.

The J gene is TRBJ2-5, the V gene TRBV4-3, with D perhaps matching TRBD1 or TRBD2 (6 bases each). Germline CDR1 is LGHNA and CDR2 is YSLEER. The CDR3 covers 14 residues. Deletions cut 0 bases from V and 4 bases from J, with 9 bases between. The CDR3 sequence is CASSQETGAETQYF. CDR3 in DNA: TGCGCCAGCAGCCAAGAGACGGGGGCAGAGACCCAGTACTTC.

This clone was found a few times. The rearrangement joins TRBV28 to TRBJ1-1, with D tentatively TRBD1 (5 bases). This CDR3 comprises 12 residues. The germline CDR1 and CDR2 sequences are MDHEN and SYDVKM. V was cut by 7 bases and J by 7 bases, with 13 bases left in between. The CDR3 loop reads CASNPPGGEAFF. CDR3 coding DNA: TGTGCCAGCAATCCCCCGGGGGGTGAAGCTTTCTTT. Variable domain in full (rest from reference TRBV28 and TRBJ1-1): DVKVTQSSRYLVKRTGEKVFLECVQDMDHENMFWYRQDPGLGLRLIYFSYDVKMKEKGDIPEGYSVSREKKERFSLILESASTNQTSMYLCASNPPGGEAFFGQGTRLTVV.

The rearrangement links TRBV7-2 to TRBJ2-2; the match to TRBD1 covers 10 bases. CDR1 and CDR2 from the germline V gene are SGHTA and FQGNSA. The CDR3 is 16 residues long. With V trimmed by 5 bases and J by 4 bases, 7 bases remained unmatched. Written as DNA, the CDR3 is TGTGCCAGCAGCGTAAGGACAGGGGGGTCCACCGGGGAGCTGTTTTTT. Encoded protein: CASSVRTGGSTGELFF.

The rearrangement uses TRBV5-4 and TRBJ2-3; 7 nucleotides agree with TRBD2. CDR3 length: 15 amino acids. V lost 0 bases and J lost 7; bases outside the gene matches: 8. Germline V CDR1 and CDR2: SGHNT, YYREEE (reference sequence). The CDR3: CASSLAFSSGHTQYF. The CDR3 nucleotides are TGTGCCAGCAGCTTGGCCTTTTCTAGCGGACATACGCAGTATTTT.

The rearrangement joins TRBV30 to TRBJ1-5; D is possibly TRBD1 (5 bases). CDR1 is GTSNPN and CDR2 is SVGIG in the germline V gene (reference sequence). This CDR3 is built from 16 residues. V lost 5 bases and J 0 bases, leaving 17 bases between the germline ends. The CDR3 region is CAWPVEPGLSNQPQHF. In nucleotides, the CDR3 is TGTGCCTGGCCAGTGGAGCCGGGACTTAGCAATCAGCCCCAGCATTTT. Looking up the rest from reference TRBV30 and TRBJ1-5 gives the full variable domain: SQTIHQWPATLVQPVGSPLSLECTVEGTSNPNLYWYRQAAGRGLQLLFYSVGIGQISSEVPQNLSASRPQDRQFILSSKKLLLSDSGFYLCAWPVEPGLSNQPQHFGDGTRLSIL.

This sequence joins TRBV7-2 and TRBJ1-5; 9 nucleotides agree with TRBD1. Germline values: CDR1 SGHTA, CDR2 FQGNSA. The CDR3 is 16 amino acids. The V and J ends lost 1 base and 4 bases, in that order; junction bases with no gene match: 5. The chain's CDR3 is CASSLGTGVGNQPQHF. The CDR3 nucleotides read TGTGCCAGCAGCTTAGGGACAGGGGTCGGAAATCAGCCCCAGCATTTT.

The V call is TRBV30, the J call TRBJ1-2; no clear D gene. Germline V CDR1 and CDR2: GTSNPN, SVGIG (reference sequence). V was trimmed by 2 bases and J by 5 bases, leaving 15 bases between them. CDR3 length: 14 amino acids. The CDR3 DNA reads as TGTGCCTGGAGTTCCTACACCTTAGGGTATGGCTACACCTTC. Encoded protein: CAWSSYTLGYGYTF.

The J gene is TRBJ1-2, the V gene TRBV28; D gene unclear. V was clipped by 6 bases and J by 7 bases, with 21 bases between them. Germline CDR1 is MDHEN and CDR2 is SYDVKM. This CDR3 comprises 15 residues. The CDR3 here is CASRANSRPSGGYTF. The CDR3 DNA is TGTGCCAGCAGAGCTAACAGCCGACCCAGTGGTGGCTACACCTTC.